Below are 5 T cell receptor beta chains sequenced from a single sample in a study of T-cell memory formation after mild COVID-19. TCRdb re-called the 5' RACE reads with MiXCR, one entry per CDR3 protein. This table holds 120,000 to 150,000 distinct CDR3 sequences, about 6% found once. Specimen: PBMCs or a T cell subset sorted from them (not recorded which). These receptors were taken from an adult woman who had mild COVID-19 (a few samples of this study predate the infection). Cell type and time point are not known.

V is TRBV2 and J is TRBJ2-3, with TRBD2 matching over 10 bases. Germline trimming cut 6 bases from V and 6 bases from J; bases unmatched to any gene: 9. Looked up from germline, CDR1 is SNHLY and CDR2 is FYNNEI. The length of the CDR3 is 15 residues. The CDR3 is CASRDLAGVTDTQYF. The DNA for the CDR3 is TGTGCCAGCAGGGATCTAGCGGGGGTCACCGATACGCAGTATTTT.

This clonotype was counted ten times or more. The rearrangement uses TRBV5-1 and TRBJ2-7, with 8 bases matching TRBD1. V dropped 3 bases and J dropped 5; count of bases not matched to a gene: 7. This CDR3 is built from 14 residues. Looked up from germline, CDR1 is SGHRS and CDR2 is YFSETQ. The CDR3 reads CASSSVGQEHEQYF. DNA of the CDR3: TGCGCCAGCAGCTCAGTGGGACAGGAACACGAGCAGTACTTC.

The V gene is TRBV5-4, the J gene TRBJ2-7, with 7 bases aligning to TRBD2. This CDR3 has 15 residues. Trimming removed 0 bases from V and 2 bases from J; junction bases left unmatched: 5. Looked up from germline, CDR1 is SGHNT and CDR2 is YYREEE (reference sequence). CDR3 sequence: CASSLGLAVTYEQYF. CDR3 sequence (DNA): TGTGCCAGCAGCTTGGGGCTAGCGGTGACCTACGAGCAGTACTTC.

This clonotype was counted many times. V usage is TRBV18 and J usage is TRBJ2-1, with 11 nucleotides matching TRBD2. Germline values: CDR1 KGHSH, CDR2 LQKENI. This CDR3 region has 16 residues. Germline trimming cut 4 bases from V and 9 bases from J; bases unmatched to any gene: 11. The CDR3: CASSLALAGGPGEQFF. CDR3 DNA sequence: TGTGCCAGCTCACTGGCCTTAGCGGGAGGGCCAGGTGAGCAGTTCTTC.

This sequence joins TRBV29-1 and TRBJ2-7, with D possibly matching TRBD2 (5 bases). CDR1 is SQVTM and CDR2 is ANQGSEA in the germline V gene. The length of the CDR3 is 13 residues. V was clipped by 4 bases and J by 7 bases, with 17 bases between them. CDR3 region: CSVVRSGMGEQYF. The CDR3 bases are TGCAGCGTTGTGAGGTCCGGGATGGGGGAGCAGTACTTC.